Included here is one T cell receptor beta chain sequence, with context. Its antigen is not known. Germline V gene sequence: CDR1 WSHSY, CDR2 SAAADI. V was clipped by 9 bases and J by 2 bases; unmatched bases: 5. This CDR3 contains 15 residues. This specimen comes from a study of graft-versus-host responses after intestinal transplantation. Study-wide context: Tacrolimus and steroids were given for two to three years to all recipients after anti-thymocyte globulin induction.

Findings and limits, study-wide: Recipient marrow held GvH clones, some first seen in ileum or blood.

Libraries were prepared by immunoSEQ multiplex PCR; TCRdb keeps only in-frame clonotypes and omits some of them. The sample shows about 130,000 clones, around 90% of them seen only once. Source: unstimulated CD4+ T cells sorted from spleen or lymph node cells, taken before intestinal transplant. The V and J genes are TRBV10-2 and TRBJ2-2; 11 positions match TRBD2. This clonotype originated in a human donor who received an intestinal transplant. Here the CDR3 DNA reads TGCGCCAGTAATAGCGGGAGGGGAAACACCGGGGAGCTGTTTTTT. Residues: CASNSGRGNTGELFF.